The entry below gives a single T cell receptor (beta chain) sequence along with its context. This clonotype has ten or more counts. Its specific antigen is unknown. No quality values exist for individual bases; no much larger clone is one base distant. Library construction relied on RT-PCR. Sequencing used an Illumina HiSeq 2500. The public reads were run again by TCRdb, first through fastp at Q25 and then through MiXCR, and only productive beta chains were kept. When rows share a CDR3 protein, they turn into one entry using the most common DNA and genes. The sample table lists a few hundred thousand distinct CDR3 sequences, roughly 9.8% of them with a count of one. The top ten clonotypes cover 10% to 15% of the sample. Explained via the paper, the time point label denotes: around 47 days after influenza vaccine administration. This entry belongs to a study of response to subunit inactivated influenza vaccine (dated by TCRdb to 2017 to 2018). Describing the broader study: Deep quantitative profiling of the T cell receptor repertoire was used in the study to follow responses to a trivalent subunit inactivated influenza vaccine. Findings and caveats that apply to the study as a whole: According to the authors, only a limited number of new T cells may be recruited by each seasonal influenza vaccination.

The receptor was isolated from a man aged 50 to 60 who received an inactivated influenza vaccine. Donor details come from another sample of the same person, matched by shared clones. The sequenced sample was PBMCs from blood, obtained 40 to 50 days after vaccination.

The DNA sequence follows: TGTGCCACCAGCAGAGCCCAAGATGAGCAGTTCTTC. This encodes CATSRAQDEQFF. Recombination joined TRBV15 with TRBJ2-1, with no D gene named confidently. According to the germline V gene (reference sequence), CDR1 reads LNHNV and CDR2 reads YYDKDF. Reading from cysteine to phenylalanine, the CDR3 counts 12 amino acids. The only DNA kept is the CDR3, 36 bases in frame from the first base. V drops 1 base and J drops 8 bases, leaving 6 bases in between.